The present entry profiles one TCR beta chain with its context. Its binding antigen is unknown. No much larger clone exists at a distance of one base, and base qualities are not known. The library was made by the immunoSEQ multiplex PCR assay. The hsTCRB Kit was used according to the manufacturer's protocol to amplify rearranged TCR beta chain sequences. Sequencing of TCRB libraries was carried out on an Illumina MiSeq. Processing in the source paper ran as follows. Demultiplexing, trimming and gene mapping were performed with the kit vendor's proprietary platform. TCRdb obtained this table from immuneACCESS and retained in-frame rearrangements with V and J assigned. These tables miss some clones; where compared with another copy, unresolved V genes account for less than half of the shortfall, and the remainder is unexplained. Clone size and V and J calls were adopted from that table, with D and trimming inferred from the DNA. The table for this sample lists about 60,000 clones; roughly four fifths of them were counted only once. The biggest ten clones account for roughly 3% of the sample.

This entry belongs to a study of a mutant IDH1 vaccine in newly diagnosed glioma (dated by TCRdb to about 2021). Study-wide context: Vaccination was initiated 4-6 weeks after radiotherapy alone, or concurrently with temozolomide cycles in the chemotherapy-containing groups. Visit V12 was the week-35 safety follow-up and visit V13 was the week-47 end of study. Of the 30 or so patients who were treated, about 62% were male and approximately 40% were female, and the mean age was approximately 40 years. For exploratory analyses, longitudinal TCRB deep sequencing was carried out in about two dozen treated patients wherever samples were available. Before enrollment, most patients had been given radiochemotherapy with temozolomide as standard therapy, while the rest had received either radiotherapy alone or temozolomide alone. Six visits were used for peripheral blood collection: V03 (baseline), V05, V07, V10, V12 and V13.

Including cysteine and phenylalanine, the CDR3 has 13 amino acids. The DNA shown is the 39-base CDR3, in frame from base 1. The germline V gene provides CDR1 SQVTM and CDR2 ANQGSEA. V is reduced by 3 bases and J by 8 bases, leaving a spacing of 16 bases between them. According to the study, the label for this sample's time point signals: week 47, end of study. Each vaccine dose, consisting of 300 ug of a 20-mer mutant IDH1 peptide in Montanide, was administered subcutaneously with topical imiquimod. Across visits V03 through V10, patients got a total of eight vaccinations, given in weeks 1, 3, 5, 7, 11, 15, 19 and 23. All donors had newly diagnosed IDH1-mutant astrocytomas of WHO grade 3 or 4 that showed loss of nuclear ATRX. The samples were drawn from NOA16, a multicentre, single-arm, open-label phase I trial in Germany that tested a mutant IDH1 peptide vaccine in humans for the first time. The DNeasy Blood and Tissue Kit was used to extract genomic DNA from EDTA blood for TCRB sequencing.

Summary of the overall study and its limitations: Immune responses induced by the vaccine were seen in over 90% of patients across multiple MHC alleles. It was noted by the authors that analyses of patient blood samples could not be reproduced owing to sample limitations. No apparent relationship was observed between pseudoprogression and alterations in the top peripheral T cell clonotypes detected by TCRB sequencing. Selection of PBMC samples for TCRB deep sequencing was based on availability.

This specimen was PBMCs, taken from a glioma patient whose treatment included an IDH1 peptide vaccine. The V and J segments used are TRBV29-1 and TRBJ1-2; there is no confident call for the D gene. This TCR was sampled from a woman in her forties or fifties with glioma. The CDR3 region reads CSVDSEVREGYTF. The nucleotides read TGCAGCGTTGATTCGGAAGTAAGGGAGGGCTACACCTTC.